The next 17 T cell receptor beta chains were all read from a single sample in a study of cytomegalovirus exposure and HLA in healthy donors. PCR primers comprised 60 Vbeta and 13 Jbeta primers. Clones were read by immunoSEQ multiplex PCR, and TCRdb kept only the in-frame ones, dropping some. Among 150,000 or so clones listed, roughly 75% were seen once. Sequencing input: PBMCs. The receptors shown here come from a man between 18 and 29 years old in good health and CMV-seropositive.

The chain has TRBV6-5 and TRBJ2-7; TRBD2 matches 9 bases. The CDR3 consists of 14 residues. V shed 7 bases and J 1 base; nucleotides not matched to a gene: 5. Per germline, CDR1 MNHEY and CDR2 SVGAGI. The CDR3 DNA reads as TGTGCCAGCAAGCGGGGGGCCGTTTCCTACGAGCAGTACTTC. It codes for CASKRGAVSYEQYF.

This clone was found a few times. The CDR3 is CAISGTGWADTQYF. In nucleotides, the CDR3 is TGTGCCATCAGTGGGACAGGGTGGGCAGATACGCAGTATTTT. The V and J genes are TRBV10-3 and TRBJ2-3; 8 nucleotides match TRBD1. With 4 bases clipped from V and 4 bases from J, the junction kept 4 bases outside the gene matches. This CDR3 is built from 14 residues. Germline CDR1 ENHRY, CDR2 SYGVKD.

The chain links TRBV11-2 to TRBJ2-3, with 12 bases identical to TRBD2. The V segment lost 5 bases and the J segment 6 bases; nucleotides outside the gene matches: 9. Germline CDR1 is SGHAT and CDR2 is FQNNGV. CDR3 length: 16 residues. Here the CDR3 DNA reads TGTGCCAGCAGCCCTACTCGACTAGCGGGAGCGGATACGCAGTATTTT. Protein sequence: CASSPTRLAGADTQYF. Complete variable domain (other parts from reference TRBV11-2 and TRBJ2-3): EAGVAQSPRYKIIEKRQSVAFWCNPISGHATLYWYQQILGQGPKLLIQFQNNGVVDDSQLPKDRFSAERLKGVDSTLKIQPAKLEDSAVYLCASSPTRLAGADTQYFGPGTRLTVL.

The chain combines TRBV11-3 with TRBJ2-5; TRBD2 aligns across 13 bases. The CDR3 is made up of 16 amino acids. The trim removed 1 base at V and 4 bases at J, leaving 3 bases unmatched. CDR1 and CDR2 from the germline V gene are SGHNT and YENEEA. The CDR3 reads CASSLGTSGSRETQYF. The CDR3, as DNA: TGTGCCAGCAGCTTAGGGACTAGCGGGAGCCGAGAGACCCAGTACTTC.

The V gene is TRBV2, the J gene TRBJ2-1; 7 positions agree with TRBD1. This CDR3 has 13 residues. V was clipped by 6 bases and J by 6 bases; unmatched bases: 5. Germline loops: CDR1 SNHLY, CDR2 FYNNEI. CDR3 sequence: CASSVGTANEQFF. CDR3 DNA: TGTGCCAGCAGCGTTGGGACAGCCAATGAGCAGTTCTTC.

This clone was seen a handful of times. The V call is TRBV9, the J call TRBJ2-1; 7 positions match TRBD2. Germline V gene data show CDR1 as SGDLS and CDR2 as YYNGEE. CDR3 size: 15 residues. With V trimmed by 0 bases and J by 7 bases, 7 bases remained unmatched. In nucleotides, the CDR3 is TGTGCCAGCAGCGTAGGGGGGGGGAATGGTAATGAGCAGTTCTTC. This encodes CASSVGGGNGNEQFF. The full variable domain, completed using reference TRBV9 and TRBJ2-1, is DSGVTQTPKHLITATGQRVTLRCSPRSGDLSVYWYQQSLDQGLQFLIQYYNGEERAKGNILERFSAQQFPDLHSELNLSSLELGDSALYFCASSVGGGNGNEQFFGPGTRLTVL.

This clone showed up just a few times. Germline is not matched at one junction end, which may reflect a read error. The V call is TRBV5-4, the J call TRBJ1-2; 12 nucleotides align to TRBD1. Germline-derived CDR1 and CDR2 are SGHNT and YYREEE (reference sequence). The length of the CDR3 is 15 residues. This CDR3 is CASRLGQGAKYGYTF. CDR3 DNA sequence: TGTGCCAGCAGATTGGGACAGGGGGCGAAGTATGGCTACACCTTC.

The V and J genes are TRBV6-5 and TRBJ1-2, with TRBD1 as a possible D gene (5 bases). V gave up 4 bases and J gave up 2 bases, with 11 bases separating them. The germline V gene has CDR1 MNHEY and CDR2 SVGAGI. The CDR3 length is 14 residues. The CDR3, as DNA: TGTGCCAGCAGTTCGCGTGGGGGGAACTATGGCTACACCTTC. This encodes CASSSRGGNYGYTF.

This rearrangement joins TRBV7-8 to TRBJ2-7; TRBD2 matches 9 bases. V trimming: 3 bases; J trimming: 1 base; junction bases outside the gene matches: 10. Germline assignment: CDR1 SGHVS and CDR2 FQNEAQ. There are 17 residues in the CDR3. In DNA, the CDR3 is TGTGCCAGCAGCTTGTGGATTCGGACTAGCGCGTCCTACGAGCAGTACTTC. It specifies CASSLWIRTSASYEQYF.

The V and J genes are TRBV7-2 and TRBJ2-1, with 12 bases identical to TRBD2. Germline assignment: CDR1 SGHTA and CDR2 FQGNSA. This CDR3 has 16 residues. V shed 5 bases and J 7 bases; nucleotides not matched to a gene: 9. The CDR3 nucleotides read TGTGCCAGCAGCCCCATGGTGACTAGCGGGAGTAATGAGCAGTTCTTC. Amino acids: CASSPMVTSGSNEQFF.

The CDR3 reads CASSQPGQGTYEQYF. As DNA, the CDR3 is TGTGCCAGCAGCCAACCGGGACAGGGCACCTACGAGCAGTACTTC. This chain uses TRBV5-6 with TRBJ2-7, with 9 bases lining up with TRBD1. The germline V gene has CDR1 SGHDT and CDR2 YYEEEE. Unmatched junction bases numbered 7, after V lost 4 bases and J lost 2 bases. The CDR3 covers 15 residues.

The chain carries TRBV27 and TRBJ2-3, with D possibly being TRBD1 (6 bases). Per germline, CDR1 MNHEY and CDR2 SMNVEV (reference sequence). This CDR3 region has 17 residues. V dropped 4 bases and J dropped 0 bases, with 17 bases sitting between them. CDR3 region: CASSSVLQGPSTDTQYF. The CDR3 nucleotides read TGTGCCAGCAGTTCCGTCTTACAGGGACCTAGCACAGATACGCAGTATTTT.

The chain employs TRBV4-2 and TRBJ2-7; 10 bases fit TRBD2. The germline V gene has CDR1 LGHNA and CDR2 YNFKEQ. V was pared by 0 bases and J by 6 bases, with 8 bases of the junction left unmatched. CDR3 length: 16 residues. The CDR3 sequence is CASSQEASGSSREQYF. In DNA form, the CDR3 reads TGTGCCAGCAGCCAAGAGGCTAGCGGGAGCTCTCGCGAGCAGTACTTC.

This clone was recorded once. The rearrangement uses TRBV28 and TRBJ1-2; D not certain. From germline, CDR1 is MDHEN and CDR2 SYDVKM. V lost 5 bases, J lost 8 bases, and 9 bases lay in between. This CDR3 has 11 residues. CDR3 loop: CASSTSGGYTF. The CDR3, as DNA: TGTGCCAGCAGTACCTCGGGAGGCTACACCTTC.

CDR3 nucleotides: TGTGCCAGCAGCCCAGGGAACGGCAATCAGCCCCAGCATTTT. As protein: CASSPGNGNQPQHF. The chain employs TRBV5-5 and TRBJ1-5; D is possibly TRBD1 (5 bases). Trimming took off 4 bases at V and 2 bases at J, with 10 bases between the two ends. The CDR3 is 14 amino acids. CDR1 and CDR2 (germline): SGHKS, YYEKEE (reference sequence).

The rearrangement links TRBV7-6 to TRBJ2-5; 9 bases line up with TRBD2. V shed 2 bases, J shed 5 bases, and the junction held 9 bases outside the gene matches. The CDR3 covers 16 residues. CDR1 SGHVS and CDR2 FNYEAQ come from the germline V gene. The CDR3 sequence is CASSLPPSGGRETQYF. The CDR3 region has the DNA TGTGCCAGCAGCTTACCGCCAAGCGGGGGGCGGGAGACCCAGTACTTC.

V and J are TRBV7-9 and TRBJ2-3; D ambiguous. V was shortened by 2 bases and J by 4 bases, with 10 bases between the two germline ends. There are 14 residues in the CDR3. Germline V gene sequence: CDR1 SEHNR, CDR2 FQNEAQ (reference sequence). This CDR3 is CASSLPRSPDTQYF. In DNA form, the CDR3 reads TGTGCCAGCAGCTTACCCCGGAGCCCAGATACGCAGTATTTT.